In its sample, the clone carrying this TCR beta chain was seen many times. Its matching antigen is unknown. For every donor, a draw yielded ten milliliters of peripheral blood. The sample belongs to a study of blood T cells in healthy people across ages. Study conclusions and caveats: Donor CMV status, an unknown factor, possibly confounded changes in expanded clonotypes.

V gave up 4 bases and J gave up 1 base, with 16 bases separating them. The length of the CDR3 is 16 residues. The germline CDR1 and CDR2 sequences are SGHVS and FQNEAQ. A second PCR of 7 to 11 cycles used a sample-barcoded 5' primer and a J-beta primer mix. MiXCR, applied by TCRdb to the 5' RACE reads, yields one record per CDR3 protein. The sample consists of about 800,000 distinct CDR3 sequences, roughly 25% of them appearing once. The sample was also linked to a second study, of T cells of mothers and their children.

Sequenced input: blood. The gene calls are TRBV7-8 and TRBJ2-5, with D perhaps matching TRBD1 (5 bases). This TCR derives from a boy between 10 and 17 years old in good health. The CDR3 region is CASSSYRISSQETQYF. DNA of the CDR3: TGTGCCAGCAGCTCATACAGGATATCCAGCCAAGAGACCCAGTACTTC. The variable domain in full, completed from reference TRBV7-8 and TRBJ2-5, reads GAGVSQSPRYKVAKRGQDVALRCDPISGHVSLFWYQQALGQGPEFLTYFQNEAQLDKSGLPSDRFFAERPEGSVSTLKIQRTQQEDSAVYLCASSSYRISSQETQYFGPGTRLLVL.